The rows below give T cell receptor beta chains drawn from one sample of a study of breast tumors, draining lymph nodes, adjacent tissues. TCRdb reprocessed the multiplex PCR reads with MiXCR, giving one entry per CDR3 protein. The sample contains fewer than 250,000 distinct CDR3 sequences, about 30% of which appear only once. Sequenced material: axillary lymph node tissue. Every receptor here comes from a female donor with breast cancer. Some clones in this sample may be carry-over from other donors' samples. Both conserved end residues are part of each CDR3. Each record gives: J gene, V gene, CDR3 length, CDR3 protein.

j_call: TRBJ1-2; v_call: TRBV4-2; cdr3_length: 14; cdr3_aa: CASSAGTGFGGYTF
j_call: TRBJ1-6; v_call: TRBV7-9; cdr3_length: 15; cdr3_aa: CASSLEQAYNSPLHF
j_call: TRBJ2-7; v_call: TRBV5-1; cdr3_length: 14; cdr3_aa: CASSQGTGYNEQYF
j_call: TRBJ1-2; v_call: TRBV5-1; cdr3_length: 14; cdr3_aa: CASSLGAGNDGYTF
j_call: TRBJ2-5; v_call: TRBV7-8; cdr3_length: 12; cdr3_aa: CASSSRTGTQYF
j_call: TRBJ2-7; v_call: TRBV20-1; cdr3_length: 16; cdr3_aa: CSASLQGRETPYEQYF
j_call: TRBJ2-5; v_call: TRBV6-4; cdr3_length: 14; cdr3_aa: CASSPQKWPRTQYF
j_call: TRBJ1-2; v_call: TRBV12-3/TRBV12-4; cdr3_length: 15; cdr3_aa: CASTEEGNRWSGYTF
j_call: TRBJ2-3; v_call: TRBV2; cdr3_length: 16; cdr3_aa: CASSGTSGTNTNTQYF
j_call: TRBJ2-5; v_call: TRBV7-9; cdr3_length: 18; cdr3_aa: CASSLSRGGRGPSETQYF
j_call: TRBJ2-1; v_call: TRBV20-1; cdr3_length: 19; cdr3_aa: CSARALETSGTLSYNEQFF
j_call: TRBJ2-5; v_call: TRBV19; cdr3_length: 14; cdr3_aa: CASSISGLQETQYF
j_call: TRBJ2-3; v_call: TRBV11-2; cdr3_length: 17; cdr3_aa: CASSSLASGRLTDTQYF
j_call: TRBJ1-1; v_call: TRBV5-4; cdr3_length: 16; cdr3_aa: CASSLDRQRPNTEAFF
j_call: TRBJ2-1; v_call: TRBV3-1; cdr3_length: 12; cdr3_aa: CASSHPNNEQFF
j_call: TRBJ1-1; v_call: TRBV30; cdr3_length: 13; cdr3_aa: CAWSGGEGTEAFF